This is a list of T cell receptor beta chains from one sample in a study of regulatory T cells in long-lasting Graves disease. TCRdb used MiXCR to reprocess the multiplex PCR reads, holding one entry per CDR3 protein. The table has roughly 410,000 distinct CDR3 sequences, approximately 16% seen once; the top ten hold under 9%. These sequences were also reported in another study, on T cells in Graves' hyperthyroidism and ophthalmopathy.

Sequencing used peripheral blood mononuclear cells (PBMCs), obtained at new diagnosis, from a patient treated with antithyroid drugs. The receptor set was obtained from a woman aged 35 to 49 with Graves disease. Each CDR3 is given with its conserved first and last residue. D genes are given only for firm matches. Expanded clones get a size class; other rows say once, few or many, or leave the size out.

>TRBV11-3|15|TRBJ2-1|NA|many
TGTGCCAGCAGCCGTAGCGGAGGCTCCTACAATGAGCAGTTCTTC
CASSRSGGSYNEQFF
>TRBV12-3/TRBV12-4|20|TRBJ2-2|TRBD1|many
TGTGCCAGCAGTTTAGCCAGGAGAGGGGGCTCTCGAAAGAGAGCCGGGGAGCTGTTTTTT
CASSLARRGGSRKRAGELFF
>TRBV27|14|TRBJ2-5|NA|many
TGTGCCAGCAGTTTTTTAGGACAGTTAGAGACCCAGTACTTC
CASSFLGQLETQYF
>TRBV6-5|16|TRBJ2-7|TRBD2|many
TGTGCCAGCAGTTACTCGGCTAGCGGGAGCGGGTACGAGCAGTACTTC
CASSYSASGSGYEQYF
>TRBV19|14|TRBJ2-3|TRBD1|few
TGTGCCAGTAGTATTCGACAGGGCGCAGATACGCAGTATTTT
CASSIRQGADTQYF
>TRBV13|16|TRBJ1-4|TRBD1|many
TGTGCCAGCAGCCAACCCGGACAGGTGGCTAATGAAAAACTGTTTTTT
CASSQPGQVANEKLFF
>TRBV5-1|14|TRBJ1-2|NA|few
TGCGCCAGCAGCTTGGATCCACCTAACTATGGCTACACCTTC
CASSLDPPNYGYTF
>TRBV4-1|14|TRBJ2-2|NA|NA
TGCGCCAGCAGCTGGACGGCGAACACCGGGGAGCTGTTTTTT
CASSWTANTGELFF
>TRBV6-2/TRBV6-3|12|TRBJ2-1|NA|few
TGTGCCAGCAGGATGGGGGTAAATGAGCAGTTCTTC
CASRMGVNEQFF
>TRBV30|16|TRBJ1-2|TRBD1|NA
TGTGCCTGGAGACAACAGGGACAGGGTTCTAACTATGGCTACACCTTC
CAWRQQGQGSNYGYTF
>TRBV18|13|TRBJ1-4|TRBD1|many
TGTGCCAGCTCACCCGGGACAGGGAATGGACTGTTTTTT
CASSPGTGNGLFF
>TRBV4-1|14|TRBJ2-7|TRBD2|few
TGCGCCAGCAGCCAACTAGCGGGAGCCTACGAGCAGTACTTC
CASSQLAGAYEQYF
>TRBV18|15|TRBJ2-1|TRBD2|NA
TGTGCCAGCTCACCTCAGCTAGCGGGAAACGATGAGCAGTTCTTC
CASSPQLAGNDEQFF
>TRBV6-1|18|TRBJ2-7|TRBD2|many
TGTGCCAGCAGTCGTAGCCCTCCCGGGACTAGCGGGAGTTACGAGCAGTACTTC
CASSRSPPGTSGSYEQYF
>TRBV11-2|16|TRBJ2-1|NA|many
TGTGCCAGCAGCTTAAGGGTAGACAGCTCCTACAATGAGCAGTTCTTC
CASSLRVDSSYNEQFF
>TRBV2|16|TRBJ2-7|TRBD1|many
TGTGCCAGCAGTCCCGGGACAGGGTTAAGCTCCTACGAGCAGTACTTC
CASSPGTGLSSYEQYF
>TRBV20-1|15|TRBJ2-2|NA|NA
TGCAGTGCTAGAGGGTCCAGGAGCCGCACCGGGGAGCTGTGTTTT
CSARGSRSRTGELCF
>TRBV27|13|TRBJ2-1|NA|many
TGTGCCAGCTACGGGGAGAAATACAATGAGCAGTTCTTC
CASYGEKYNEQFF
>TRBV2|16|TRBJ2-6|TRBD1|NA
TGTGCCAGCAGTGGGACAGGGGGTTATGGGGCCAACGTCCTGACTTTC
CASSGTGGYGANVLTF
>TRBV9|16|TRBJ2-2|TRBD1|NA
TGTGCCAGCAGCGAAACCGGGACAGGGAAGACCGGGGAGCTGTTTTTT
CASSETGTGKTGELFF
>TRBV7-9|17|TRBJ2-7|TRBD2|many
TGTGCCAGCAGCTCAGGGGGACTAGCGGGATTGGTCTACGAGCAGTACTTC
CASSSGGLAGLVYEQYF
>TRBV9|14|TRBJ2-5|NA|many
TGTGCCAGCAGCGTAGAAGGAAAACAAGAGACCCAGTACTTC
CASSVEGKQETQYF
>TRBV12-3/TRBV12-4|13|TRBJ2-5|NA|many
TGTGCCAGCAGTTGGGCGGGACAAGAGACCCAGTACTTC
CASSWAGQETQYF
>TRBV20-1|13|TRBJ2-5|NA|many
TGCAGTGTCCCGTCACAGGGTAGCGAGACCCAGTACTTC
CSVPSQGSETQYF
>TRBV19|15|TRBJ1-1|NA|few
TGTGCCAGTAGTCCGTCGGGGGCCTTTTTCTCTGAAGCTTTCTTT
CASSPSGAFFSEAFF
>TRBV11-2|15|TRBJ2-1|NA|many
TGTGCCAGCAGCTTAGCCCAGCTATCTTACAATGAGCAGTTCTTC
CASSLAQLSYNEQFF
>TRBV19|16|TRBJ2-3|NA|many
TGTGCCAGTAGTACCCGGGGCGAGGAAAGCACAGATACGCAGTATTTT
CASSTRGEESTDTQYF
>TRBV11-2|15|TRBJ2-1|TRBD2|NA
TGTGCCAGCAGCTACCCGGGGACTAGTGGGGATGAGCAGTTCTTC
CASSYPGTSGDEQFF
>TRBV2|13|TRBJ2-1|TRBD1|many
TGTGCCAGCACCAAGGGACAGTCGAATGAGCAGTTCTTC
CASTKGQSNEQFF
>TRBV12-3/TRBV12-4|16|TRBJ2-6|NA|many
TGTGCCAGCAGTTTTACCCCGCAGACAGGATTTACCGTCCTGACTTTC
CASSFTPQTGFTVLTF
>TRBV30|10|TRBJ1-1|NA|many
TGTGCCTATGGTGGTTATCGAGCTTTCTTT
CAYGGYRAFF
>TRBV12-5|13|TRBJ2-5|TRBD1|many
TGTGCTAGTACAAACAGGGGGCGAGAGACCCAGTACTTC
CASTNRGRETQYF
>TRBV12-3/TRBV12-4|16|TRBJ2-7|TRBD2|many
TGTGCCAGCAGTTTTTCGGGGACTAGCGGGGGGAGGGAGCAGTACTTC
CASSFSGTSGGREQYF
>TRBV7-3|15|TRBJ2-5|TRBD1|many
TGTGCCAGCAGCCGGGGACAGGGGAACCAAGAGACCCAGTACTTC
CASSRGQGNQETQYF
>TRBV29-1|13|TRBJ2-3|NA|NA
TGCAGCGTCAACAGGGATTGGGGGGATACGCAGTATTTT
CSVNRDWGDTQYF
>TRBV20-1|16|TRBJ2-4|NA|NA
TGCAGTGCTCGGACTGGACAACCACTAGCCAAAAACATTCAGTACTTC
CSARTGQPLAKNIQYF
>TRBV11-3|16|TRBJ2-1|NA|many
TGTGCCAGCAGCTTAAGGGGACGGGCCGCCTACAATGAGCAGTTCTTC
CASSLRGRAAYNEQFF
>TRBV19|15|TRBJ2-5|TRBD1|many
TGTGCCAGTAGAAAGCCCGGGACAGGGGAGGAGACCCAGTACTTC
CASRKPGTGEETQYF
>TRBV20-1|13|TRBJ2-3|NA|NA
TGCAGTGCTAGAGATCACCGGACAGATACGCAGTATTTT
CSARDHRTDTQYF
>TRBV11-2|13|TRBJ2-2|NA|NA
TGTGCCAGCAGCTTAGGGAGCGCCGGGGAGCTGTTTTTT
CASSLGSAGELFF
>TRBV28|12|TRBJ2-2|NA|many
TGTGGCTTTCGAACGAACACCGGGGAGCTGTTTTTT
CGFRTNTGELFF
>TRBV7-2|17|TRBJ2-1|NA|many
TGTGCCAGCAGCTTAAGGGGGGACAGATTTTCCAGAGGTGAGCAGTTCTTC
CASSLRGDRFSRGEQFF
>TRBV4-2|13|TRBJ2-1|NA|many
TGTGCCAGCTCCGGGACCGACAGCAATGAGCAGTTCTTC
CASSGTDSNEQFF
>TRBV12-3/TRBV12-4|13|TRBJ2-7|NA|many
TGTGCCAGCAGTTCCCAGACGGTCTACGAGCAGTACTTC
CASSSQTVYEQYF